Below are 21 T cell receptor beta chains sequenced from a single sample in a study of shared clonotypes between healthy human individuals. The method was immunoSEQ multiplex PCR; TCRdb's version includes in-frame clones alone and lacks a portion of them. This sample has about 110,000 clones; roughly two thirds occur once, and the top ten carry 24%. Sequenced input: memory CD8+ T cells sorted from blood. The subset here: CD45RO+ cells pooled with CCR7-negative TemRA cells. Receptor source: a woman in her 30s in good health.

V gene TRBV6-6 combines with J gene TRBJ1-5; D gene uncertain. Trimming cost V 4 bases and J 3 bases, with 10 bases left between them. The CDR3 is made up of 14 amino acids. Germline loops: CDR1 MNHNY, CDR2 SVGAGI (reference sequence). As DNA, the CDR3 is TGTGCCAGCAGTTTCAGCAGGCTCAATCAGCCCCAGCATTTT. Residues: CASSFSRLNQPQHF.

The gene calls are TRBV7-6 and TRBJ1-3; TRBD1 might be the D (6 bases). Germline-derived CDR1 and CDR2 are SGHVS and FNYEAQ. V lost 4 bases, J lost 4 bases, and 14 bases lay in between. CDR3 length equals 15 residues. Here the CDR3 reads CASSSYTGKGNTIYF. The CDR3 region has the DNA TGTGCCAGCAGCTCCTATACAGGGAAGGGAAACACCATATATTTT.

The chain combines TRBV19 with TRBJ2-7; D is undetermined. CDR1 LNHDA and CDR2 SQIVND come from the germline V gene (reference sequence). The CDR3 runs 13 residues. Trimming stripped 0 bases from V and 4 bases from J, with 7 bases between. CDR3 sequence: CASSIDPKYEQYF. The CDR3 coding sequence is TGTGCCAGTAGTATAGACCCCAAATACGAGCAGTACTTC.

The chain uses TRBV2 and TRBJ2-7; D not resolved. The CDR3 is made up of 11 amino acids. Per the germline V gene, CDR1 is SNHLY and CDR2 is FYNNEI. Trimming took 6 bases from V and 6 from J, leaving 9 bases between them. DNA of the CDR3: TGTGCCAGCAGCCAGTCGGTCGAGCAGTACTTC. It translates to CASSQSVEQYF.

The chain links TRBV19 to TRBJ2-7; the D call may be TRBD1 or TRBD2 (6 bases each). V dropped 4 bases and J dropped 6 bases, with 16 bases sitting between them. This CDR3 comprises 14 residues. The germline V gene has CDR1 LNHDA and CDR2 SQIVND (reference sequence). The CDR3 DNA is TGTGCCAGTAGTACGGGGGCCTACGGTGGCGAGCAGTACTTC. Amino acids: CASSTGAYGGEQYF.

The chain couples TRBV9 to TRBJ1-2; D may be TRBD1 (5 bases). Germline V gives CDR1 SGDLS, CDR2 YYNGEE. V was shortened by 3 bases and J by 0 bases, with 24 bases between the two germline ends. This CDR3 has 19 amino acids. In DNA form, the CDR3 reads TGTGCCAGCAGCGGATGGTGCGACAGCGGAACCCTAGCTAACTATGGCTACACCTTC. Its protein product is CASSGWCDSGTLANYGYTF.

The genes are TRBV11-2 and TRBJ1-2; D gene ambiguous. This CDR3 comprises 17 residues. Germline loops: CDR1 SGHAT, CDR2 FQNNGV. The ends were cut back, 5 bases at V and 0 bases at J, with 19 bases in the middle. The DNA for the CDR3 is TGTGCCAGCAGCATCCACCCCACGAGACCTACTAACTATGGCTACACCTTC. It specifies CASSIHPTRPTNYGYTF.

This clone is a singleton in its sample. The genes are TRBV11-2 and TRBJ2-5, with D tentatively TRBD1 (5 bases). V was pared by 2 bases and J by 2 bases, with 15 bases between. Germline lookup yields CDR1 SGHAT and CDR2 FQNNGV. CDR3 length: 16 residues. CDR3 region: CASSLRPTDLQETQYF. CDR3 bases: TGTGCCAGCAGCTTAAGGCCGACAGACTTACAAGAGACCCAGTACTTC.

In nucleotides, the CDR3 is TGTGCCAGCAGCTTAGAAGCGGGATTAGGGCAGTACTTC. Translated, it gives CASSLEAGLGQYF. The chain is built from TRBV11-2 and TRBJ2-7, with 7 nucleotides matching TRBD2. Looked up from germline, CDR1 is SGHAT and CDR2 is FQNNGV. The CDR3 covers 13 residues. V gave up 0 bases and J gave up 9 bases; unmatched junction bases: 5.

The genes are TRBV10-2 and TRBJ1-2; D call uncertain. The CDR3 totals 15 residues. Trimming took off 3 bases at V and 0 bases at J, with 11 bases between the two ends. Germline V gene sequence: CDR1 WSHSY, CDR2 SAAADI. CDR3 DNA sequence: TGCGCCAGCAGTGACGATCGGGGAGCTAACTATGGCTACACCTTC. This sequence encodes CASSDDRGANYGYTF.

For this clone: A far more abundant clone sits one base away, making this likely a read error. The chain employs TRBV5-6 and TRBJ1-1; D uncertain. The germline CDR1 and CDR2 sequences are SGHDT and YYEEEE. V dropped 9 bases and J dropped 1 base, with 22 bases sitting between them. The CDR3 has 16 residues. CDR3 region: CANISRLQVTNTEAFF. CDR3 DNA sequence: TGTGCCAATATCTCACGTCTTCAGGTGACGAACACTGAAGCTTTCTTT.

The chain links TRBV6-1 to TRBJ1-4; TRBD1 might be the D (6 bases). The CDR3 runs to 16 residues. Trimming stripped 1 base from V and 8 bases from J, with 17 bases between. CDR1 and CDR2 from the germline V gene are MNHNS and SASEGT. CDR3 in amino acids: CASSEEGSGGWEKLFF. In DNA, the CDR3 is TGTGCCAGCAGTGAAGAGGGAAGCGGGGGCTGGGAAAAACTGTTTTTT.

The chain recombines TRBV14 with TRBJ2-2; TRBD1 aligns across 7 bases. The CDR3 runs 16 residues. CDR1 is SGHDN, CDR2 FVKESK, per germline. J was trimmed by 0 bases and V by 5 bases; bases with no gene match: 6. CDR3 DNA: TGTGCCAGCAGCTCGGGACAGCTGTCGAACACCGGGGAGCTGTTTTTT. This gives the protein CASSSGQLSNTGELFF.

This clone has only a few counts. The V call is TRBV6-1, the J call TRBJ2-5, with D possibly called TRBD1 or TRBD2 (6 bases each). CDR1 is MNHNS, CDR2 SASEGT, per germline. Trimming stripped 0 bases from V and 5 bases from J, with 13 bases between. The CDR3 contains 15 residues. The CDR3 DNA follows: TGTGCCAGCAGTGAAGCGTTCGGGGGCGGGGAGACCCAGTACTTC. It codes for CASSEAFGGGETQYF.

V usage is TRBV29-1 and J usage is TRBJ2-5; possibly TRBD1 or TRBD2 for D (5 bases each). Germline loops: CDR1 SQVTM, CDR2 ANQGSEA. This CDR3 comprises 14 residues. Trimming cost V 6 bases and J 5 bases, with 19 bases left between them. CDR3 loop: CSVPTGTRGETQYF. Written as DNA, the CDR3 is TGCAGCGTGCCGACCGGGACCCGAGGGGAGACCCAGTACTTC.

The rearrangement uses TRBV5-6 and TRBJ2-1; 9 bases align to TRBD2. The V segment lost 3 bases and the J segment 5 bases; nucleotides outside the gene matches: 6. CDR1 and CDR2 from the germline V gene are SGHDT and YYEEEE. CDR3 length: 15 amino acids. The CDR3 reads CASSWSAGGDNEQFF. CDR3 DNA sequence: TGTGCCAGCAGCTGGTCAGCGGGAGGCGACAATGAGCAGTTCTTC.

The chain employs TRBV4-2 and TRBJ1-4; D not certain. Germline V gives CDR1 LGHNA, CDR2 YNFKEQ. The CDR3 runs to 14 residues. Deletions cut 4 bases from V and 12 bases from J, with 18 bases between. CDR3 loop: CASSPPRGVRELFF. The CDR3 bases are TGTGCCAGCAGCCCCCCACGCGGGGTCCGGGAACTGTTTTTT.

V usage is TRBV28 and J usage is TRBJ1-5; D might be TRBD1 (6 bases). V gave up 5 bases and J gave up 1 base, with 15 bases separating them. CDR1 and CDR2 from the germline V gene are MDHEN and SYDVKM. This CDR3 region has 16 residues. The CDR3: CASSGLGHPSNQPQHF. The DNA for the CDR3 is TGTGCCAGCAGTGGACTGGGACACCCAAGCAATCAGCCCCAGCATTTT.

The chain recombines TRBV4-1 with TRBJ2-7, with 9 bases that match TRBD2. This CDR3 comprises 17 residues. Trimming removed 2 bases from V and 3 bases from J; junction bases left unmatched: 11. Germline V gives CDR1 MGHRA, CDR2 YSYEKL. In nucleotides, the CDR3 is TGCGCCAGCAGCCAAATGACTAGCGGACTGCTCCACTACGAGCAGTACTTC. Protein: CASSQMTSGLLHYEQYF.

This clone was counted only a few times. The chain combines TRBV4-2 with TRBJ2-7; a weak D match, TRBD2 (5 bases). CDR1 LGHNA and CDR2 YNFKEQ come from the germline V gene. V dropped 5 bases and J dropped 3 bases, with 14 bases sitting between them. The CDR3 consists of 14 residues. CDR3 sequence: CASSTRTSRYEQYF. CDR3 DNA sequence: TGTGCCAGCAGCACCAGGACTTCCCGCTACGAGCAGTACTTC.

The chain uses TRBV10-3 and TRBJ2-2; D may be TRBD1 (5 bases). Between the trimmed V and J ends, which lost 7 bases and 5 bases, there was a span of 11 bases. Germline assignment: CDR1 ENHRY and CDR2 SYGVKD. The CDR3 runs 13 residues. CDR3 sequence reads: CAINMTVTGELFF. The CDR3 DNA sequence: TGTGCCATCAATATGACAGTGACCGGGGAGCTGTTTTTT.